This TCR beta chain was documented in a study of T cells in Graves' hyperthyroidism and ophthalmopathy (dated 2019 in TCRdb). In the study overall: Peripheral blood was sampled at the time of initial diagnosis, prior to any treatment. A discovery cohort of roughly 100 patients, about 40 with Graves' ophthalmopathy and about 58 with stable Graves' hyperthyroidism, was used to find distinguishing TCR V-J signatures. Prospective prediction of ophthalmopathy was tested in an independent validation cohort consisting of under 20 hyperthyroidism patients and more than 15 patients who later progressed to ophthalmopathy. The approximately 95 discovery patients were divided at random into training and test sets in a 7:3 ratio. In addition, the study compared T-cell repertoires in thyroid tissue and in blood from six Graves' hyperthyroidism patients. Following sampling, methimazole starting at 30 mg daily was given to hyperthyroidism patients, and high-dose intravenous methylprednisolone was given to ophthalmopathy patients. TCR Vbeta CDR3 sequencing of roughly 140 peripheral blood samples (43 ophthalmopathy, some 75 hyperthyroidism and some 17 progressor patients) is reported in the paper. The paper's findings and limits, for the study overall: Ophthalmopathy was separated from stable hyperthyroidism by a 13 V-J signature model, with over 85% sensitivity and around 81% specificity obtained in cross-validation and 80%/75% obtained in testing. In validation, progression to ophthalmopathy was predicted by the model with more than 65% sensitivity and nearly 75% specificity, a median of roughly six months before onset. Sample size was not statistically predetermined, and blinding of investigators to group allocation was not performed. Most expanded thyroid clonotypes (frequency above 0.001) were also detected in blood, a finding suggesting that blood repertoires may reflect thyroid immune responses.

Ophthalmopathy patients had moderately to severely active disease, with a Clinical Activity Score of 3 or more, a NOSPECS grade of 4 or more, and a disease duration of less than 3 months. The study excluded patients with uncontrolled infections, other autoimmune diseases, pregnancy or lactation. Diagnoses were established on the basis of clinical symptoms, serum thyroxine and TRAb, thyroid ultrasound, and orbital computed tomography. Ficoll-Paque density gradient centrifugation was used to isolate PBMCs from about 9.4 ml of fresh peripheral blood. Trizol reagent was used to extract total RNA, and RNA quality was then checked on an Agilent 2100 Bioanalyzer. CDR1 and CDR2 (SQVTM, ANQGSEA) derive from the germline V gene. The cysteine opens and the phenylalanine closes a CDR3 of 13 amino acids. Just the 39-base CDR3 DNA is kept, in frame starting at base 1. Trimming removed 6 bases from V and 2 bases from J, leaving 13 bases between the germline ends.

The TCR beta CDR3 regions were amplified from RNA transcripts. The TCR CDR3 was subjected to a first round of RT-PCR using the HTBI primer set and the Qiagen OneStep RT-PCR kit. The libraries were constructed in a second round of multiplex PCR and then size-selected and purified. Sequencing of the libraries was done on an Illumina HiSeq2000 using paired-end 100 bp reads. In the original analysis: SOAPnuke was used to process the raw data, removing reads that contained adapters or uncalled bases, had a mean Phred below 15, or lacked an exact match to the constant primer or identifier. High-quality paired reads were merged with COPE v1.2.5, and unique nucleotide sequences were defined as clonotypes. MiTCR v1.1 was used to align clonotypes to the IMGT TRBV, TRBD and TRBJ reference segments. The analysis included only V-J combinations with a frequency above 0.0001, which together covered 99% to 99.2% of the repertoires. The TCS score was defined as F50 (clonal expansion) divided by E x V (chaos), with BLOSUM62-based TCRdist calculated between CDR3 peptides within each V-J. Welch's t-statistics and random forest reduced some 510 V-J features to 10 to 15, which were used in a naive Bayes classifier (R e1071). The public reads were run again by TCRdb, first through fastp at Q25 and then through MiXCR, and only productive beta chains were kept. When rows share a CDR3 protein, they turn into one entry using the most common DNA and genes. The V and J calls and clone size come from TCRdb's table, not from the authors' own analysis. Counted in this sample were some 370,000 distinct CDR3 sequences; 11% to 15% of them appeared once. The ten top clones hold over 25% of the sample.

This clonotype has a handful of counts. Its target antigen remains unknown. No much larger clone is present one base from it, and per-base qualities are unavailable. The chain joins TRBV29-1 to TRBJ1-2; TRBD1 is a weak D gene call, 6 bases matching. The specimen was blood. The receptor comes from a man aged 45-65 years with Graves' ophthalmopathy. DNA sequence: TGCAGCGTCGCGGAAGGGGGAAACTATGGCTACACCTTC. Translated, this is CSVAEGGNYGYTF.